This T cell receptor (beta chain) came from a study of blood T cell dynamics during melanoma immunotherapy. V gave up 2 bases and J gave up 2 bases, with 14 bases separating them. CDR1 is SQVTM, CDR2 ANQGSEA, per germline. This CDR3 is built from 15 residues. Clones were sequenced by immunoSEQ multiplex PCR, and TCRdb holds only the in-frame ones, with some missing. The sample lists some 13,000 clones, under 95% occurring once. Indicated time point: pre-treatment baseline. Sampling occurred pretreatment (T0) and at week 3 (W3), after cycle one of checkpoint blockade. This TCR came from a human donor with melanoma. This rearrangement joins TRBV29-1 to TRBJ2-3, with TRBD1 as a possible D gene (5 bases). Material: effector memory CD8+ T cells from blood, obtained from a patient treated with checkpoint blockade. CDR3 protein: CSVEKGSWVTDTQYF. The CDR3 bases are TGCAGCGTTGAAAAGGGGTCTTGGGTCACAGATACGCAGTATTTT.